The clone carrying this T cell receptor beta chain occurred a few times. These data belong to a study of blood T cells in healthy people across ages. Through a sample-barcoded 5' primer and a J-beta primer mix, a second PCR was run for roughly 6 to 12 cycles. Each CDR3 protein is one row after TCRdb ran MiXCR on the 5' RACE reads. The data contain some 1,000,000 distinct CDR3 sequences, almost 25% of them singletons. There are 12 residues in the CDR3. Germline CDR1 reads DFQATT; CDR2 reads SNEGSKA (reference sequence). V lost 6 bases and J lost 4, with 12 bases in between. A further study also used this sample, focusing on T cells of mothers and their children. That study reports: The shaping of TCR recombination output by thymic selection is similar in related and unrelated pairs.

Sequencing was carried out using blood. The chain recombines TRBV20-1 with TRBJ1-2, with D perhaps matching TRBD1 (5 bases). The source is a girl aged 2 to 9 in good health. The CDR3, as DNA: TGCAGTGCCCACGAGGGGCTCTATGGCTACACCTTC. Translation: CSAHEGLYGYTF.